This TCR beta chain was observed in a study of CD8 T cells in ankylosing spondylitis. The study's findings and limits: Ankylosing spondylitis blood appeared to be characterized by a TCR beta motif of eight highly homologous variants. Reports say disease-linked clones showed up significantly more in matched ankylosing spondylitis synovial fluid. A CD8+ phenotype characterized the disease-linked clones, which were relatively rare in peripheral blood.

This clonotype was found a few times. What it binds is unknown. Preparation of TCR beta libraries was done by quantitative 5'-RACE with molecular barcodes. TCRdb ran MiXCR on the 5' RACE reads and lists one entry per CDR3 protein. The sample has roughly 350,000 distinct CDR3 sequences, roughly 8% seen once. The CDR3 loop spans 15 amino acids. Germline V gives CDR1 SEHNR, CDR2 FQNEAQ (reference sequence). V gave up 3 bases and J gave up 4 bases, with 13 bases separating them. This receptor was identified in a male donor with ankylosing spondylitis. The source material was blood, either unsorted or a sorted T cell fraction (not recorded which). This chain joins TRBV7-9 and TRBJ1-5; D remains ambiguous. The CDR3 nucleotides are TGTGCCAGCAGCTTTGGCAGCGACGGGAATCAGCCCCAGCATTTT. Its translation: CASSFGSDGNQPQHF.